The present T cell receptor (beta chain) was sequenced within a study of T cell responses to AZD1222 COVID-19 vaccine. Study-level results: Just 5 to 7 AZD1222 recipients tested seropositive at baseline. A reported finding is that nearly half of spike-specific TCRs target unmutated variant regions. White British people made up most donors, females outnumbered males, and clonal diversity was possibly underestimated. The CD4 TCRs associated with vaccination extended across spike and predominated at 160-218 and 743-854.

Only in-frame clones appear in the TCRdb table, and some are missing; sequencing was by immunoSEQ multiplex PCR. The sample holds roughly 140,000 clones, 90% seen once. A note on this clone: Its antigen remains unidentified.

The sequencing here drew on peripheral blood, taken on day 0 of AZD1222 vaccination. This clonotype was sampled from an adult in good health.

This CDR3 reads CASRYPISGAATNYGYTF. The CDR3 DNA reads as TGTGCCAGCAGGTACCCGATTTCGGGGGCGGCCACTAACTATGGCTACACCTTC. This chain links TRBV3-1 (or the pseudogene TRBV3-2) with TRBJ1-2; D may be TRBD1 (6 bases). The V gene's germline CDR1 is LGHDT and CDR2 YNNKEL (reference sequence). Trimming left V 6 bases short and J 0 bases short, with 23 bases between. The CDR3 is 18 residues long.